This TCR beta chain emerged from a study of blood T cell repertoires in COVID-19. Study background: Acute and convalescent COVID-19 samples came from the United States, Italy and Spain. T cells, B-cell-depleted T cells, or PBMCs provided the cDNA or gDNA that served as material.

Per the original data handling: For nucleated cells, counts were estimated from reference gene primer amplification. The repertoire was sequenced with immunoSEQ multiplex PCR; TCRdb's copy has only in-frame clones and lacks some. The V and J calls and clone size are taken from that table; D and trimming were inferred from the DNA. The sample lists some 50,000 clones, more than 75% occurring once. The germline V gene encodes CDR1 MDHEN and CDR2 SYDVKM. Losses at the gene ends were 7 bases for V and 0 bases for J; bases not matched to a gene: 8. The CDR3 covers 15 residues. The receptor's source is a woman of 80 years or more with acute or convalescent COVID-19. The genes are TRBV28 and TRBJ2-7, with 8 bases lining up with TRBD2. Sequencing was done on a sample of peripheral blood. As DNA, the CDR3 is TGTGCCAGCACTCAGGGCGGGGGGCCCTCCTACGAGCAGTACTTC. It translates to CASTQGGGPSYEQYF.